This T cell receptor (beta chain) originates from a study of shared clonotypes between healthy human individuals. The length of the CDR3 is 13 residues. The junction had 6 bases not matched to a gene; V was cut back by 4 bases and J by 7 bases. The germline V gene has CDR1 SGHDN and CDR2 FVKESK. Measured with immunoSEQ multiplex PCR; TCRdb has only the in-frame clones, and not every one. The sample shows millions of clones, roughly 95% of them seen only once. The V gene is TRBV14, the J gene TRBJ2-5; 7 bases are a match to TRBD1. This receptor was taken from a man aged 18 to 35 in good health. The specimen sequenced was naive CD4+ T cells sorted from blood. Subset noted: CD45RA+ positively selected. The CDR3 is CASSPGTVGTQYF. CDR3 coding DNA: TGTGCCAGCAGCCCTGGGACAGTCGGGACCCAGTACTTC.